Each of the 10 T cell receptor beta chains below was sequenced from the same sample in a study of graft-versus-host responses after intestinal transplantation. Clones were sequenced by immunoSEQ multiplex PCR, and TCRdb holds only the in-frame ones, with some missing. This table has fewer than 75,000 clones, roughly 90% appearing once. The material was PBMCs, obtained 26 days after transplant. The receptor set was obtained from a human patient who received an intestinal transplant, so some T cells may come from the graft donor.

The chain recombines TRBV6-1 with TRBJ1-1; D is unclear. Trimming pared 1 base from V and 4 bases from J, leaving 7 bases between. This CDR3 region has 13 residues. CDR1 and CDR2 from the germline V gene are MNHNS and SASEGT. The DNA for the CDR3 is TGTGCCAGCAGTGAAGGGTTGGCCACTGAAGCTTTCTTT. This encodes CASSEGLATEAFF.

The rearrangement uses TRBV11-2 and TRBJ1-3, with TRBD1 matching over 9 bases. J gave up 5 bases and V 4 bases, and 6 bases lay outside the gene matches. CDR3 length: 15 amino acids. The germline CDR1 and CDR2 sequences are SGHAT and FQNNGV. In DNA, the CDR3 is TGTGCCAGCAGCTCCTCAGGGACAGGGAGAAACACCATATATTTT. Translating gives CASSSSGTGRNTIYF.

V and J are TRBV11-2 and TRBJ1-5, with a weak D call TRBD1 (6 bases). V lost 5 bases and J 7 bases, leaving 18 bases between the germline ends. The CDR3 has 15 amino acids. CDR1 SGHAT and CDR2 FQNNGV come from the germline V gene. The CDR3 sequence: CASSPEGEQRQPQHF. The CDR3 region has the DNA TGTGCCAGCAGCCCAGAGGGGGAACAGCGACAGCCCCAGCATTTT.

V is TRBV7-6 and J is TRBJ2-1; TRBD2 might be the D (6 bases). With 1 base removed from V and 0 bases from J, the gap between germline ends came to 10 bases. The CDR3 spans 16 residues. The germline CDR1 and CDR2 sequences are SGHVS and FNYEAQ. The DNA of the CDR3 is TGTGCCAGCAGCTTAGTTGCCGGGAGCTCCTACAATGAGCAGTTCTTC. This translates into CASSLVAGSSYNEQFF.

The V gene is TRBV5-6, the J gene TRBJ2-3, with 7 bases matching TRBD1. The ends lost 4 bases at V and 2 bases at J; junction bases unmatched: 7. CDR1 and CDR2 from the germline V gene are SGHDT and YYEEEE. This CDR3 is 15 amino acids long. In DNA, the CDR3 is TGTGCCAGCAGCCTATCAGGGGGTGTCACAGATACGCAGTATTTT. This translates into CASSLSGGVTDTQYF.

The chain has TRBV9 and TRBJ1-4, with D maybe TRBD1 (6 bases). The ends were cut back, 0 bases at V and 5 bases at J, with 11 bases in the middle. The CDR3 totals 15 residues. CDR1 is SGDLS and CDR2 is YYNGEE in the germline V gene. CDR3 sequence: CASSVGPGENEKLFF. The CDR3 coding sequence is TGTGCCAGCAGCGTAGGACCAGGGGAAAATGAAAAACTGTTTTTT. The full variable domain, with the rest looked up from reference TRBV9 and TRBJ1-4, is DSGVTQTPKHLITATGQRVTLRCSPRSGDLSVYWYQQSLDQGLQFLIQYYNGEERAKGNILERFSAQQFPDLHSELNLSSLELGDSALYFCASSVGPGENEKLFFGSGTQLSVL.

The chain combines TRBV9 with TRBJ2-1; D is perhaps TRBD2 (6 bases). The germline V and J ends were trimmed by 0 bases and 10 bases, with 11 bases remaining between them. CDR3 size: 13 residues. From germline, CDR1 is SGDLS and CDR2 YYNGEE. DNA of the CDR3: TGTGCCAGCAGCGTAGTGAGTGCGGGAGAGCAGTTCTTC. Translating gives CASSVVSAGEQFF.

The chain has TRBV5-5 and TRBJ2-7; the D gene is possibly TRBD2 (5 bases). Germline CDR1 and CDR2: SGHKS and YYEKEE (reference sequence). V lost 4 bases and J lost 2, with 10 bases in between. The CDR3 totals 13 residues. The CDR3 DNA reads TGTGCCAGCAGCAAAGCGGCCCCCTACGAGCAGTACTTC. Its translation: CASSKAAPYEQYF.

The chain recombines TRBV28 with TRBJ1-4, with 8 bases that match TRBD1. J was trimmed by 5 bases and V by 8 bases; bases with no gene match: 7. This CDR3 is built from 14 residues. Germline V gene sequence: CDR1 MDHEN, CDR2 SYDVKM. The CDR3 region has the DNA TGTGCCAGCGTAACCGGGACAGGAAATGAAAAACTGTTTTTT. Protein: CASVTGTGNEKLFF.

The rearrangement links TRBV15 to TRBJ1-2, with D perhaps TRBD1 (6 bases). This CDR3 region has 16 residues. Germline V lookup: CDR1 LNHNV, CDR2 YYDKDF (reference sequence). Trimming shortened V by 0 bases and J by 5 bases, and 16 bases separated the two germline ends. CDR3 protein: CATSRDPARGSYGYTF. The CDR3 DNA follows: TGTGCCACCAGCAGAGATCCGGCCAGGGGCTCTTATGGCTACACCTTC. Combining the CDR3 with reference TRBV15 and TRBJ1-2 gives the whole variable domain DAMVIQNPRYQVTQFGKPVTLSCSQTLNHNVMYWYQQKSSQAPKLLFHYYDKDFNNEADTPDNFQSRRPNTSFCFLDIRSPGLGDTAMYLCATSRDPARGSYGYTFGSGTRLTVV.